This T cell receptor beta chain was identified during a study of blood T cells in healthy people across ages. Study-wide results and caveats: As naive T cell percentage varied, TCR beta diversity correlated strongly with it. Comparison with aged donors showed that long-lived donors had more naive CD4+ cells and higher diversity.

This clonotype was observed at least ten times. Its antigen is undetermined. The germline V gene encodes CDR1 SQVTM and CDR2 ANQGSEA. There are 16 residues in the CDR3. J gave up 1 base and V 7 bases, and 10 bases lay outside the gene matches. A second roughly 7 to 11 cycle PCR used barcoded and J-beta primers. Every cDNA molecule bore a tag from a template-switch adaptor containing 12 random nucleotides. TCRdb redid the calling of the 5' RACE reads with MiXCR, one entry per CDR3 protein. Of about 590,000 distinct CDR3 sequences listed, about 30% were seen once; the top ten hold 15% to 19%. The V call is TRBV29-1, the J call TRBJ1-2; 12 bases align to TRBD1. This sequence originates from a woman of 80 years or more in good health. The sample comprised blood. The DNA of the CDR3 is TGCAGCGCCAAGGGGGGACAGGGGGCCGGTAACTATGGCTACACCTTC. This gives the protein CSAKGGQGAGNYGYTF.